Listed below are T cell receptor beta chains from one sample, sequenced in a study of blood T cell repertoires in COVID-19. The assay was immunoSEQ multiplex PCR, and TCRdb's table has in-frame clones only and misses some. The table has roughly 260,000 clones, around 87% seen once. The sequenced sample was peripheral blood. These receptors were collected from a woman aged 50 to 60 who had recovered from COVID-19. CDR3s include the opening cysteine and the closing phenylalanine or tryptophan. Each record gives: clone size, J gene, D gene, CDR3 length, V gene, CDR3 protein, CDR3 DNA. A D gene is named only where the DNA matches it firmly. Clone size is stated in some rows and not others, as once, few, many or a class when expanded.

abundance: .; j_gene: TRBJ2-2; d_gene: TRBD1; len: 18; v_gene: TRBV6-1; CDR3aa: CASSEAGWRQGAPGELFF; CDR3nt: TGTGCCAGCAGTGAAGCGGGTTGGAGACAGGGGGCTCCCGGGGAGCTGTTTTTT
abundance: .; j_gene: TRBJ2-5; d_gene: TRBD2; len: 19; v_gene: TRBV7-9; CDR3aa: CASSLGTSFGELDQETQYF; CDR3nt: TGTGCCAGCAGCTTAGGGACTAGCTTCGGGGAATTAGACCAAGAGACCCAGTACTTC
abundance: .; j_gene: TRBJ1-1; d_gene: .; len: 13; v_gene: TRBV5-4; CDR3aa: CASSLNLNTEAFF; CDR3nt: TGTGCCAGCAGCCTGAACTTGAACACTGAAGCTTTCTTT
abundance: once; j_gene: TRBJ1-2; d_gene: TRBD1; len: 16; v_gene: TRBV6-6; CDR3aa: CASSRNRGQSNYGYTF; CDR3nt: TGTGCCAGCAGTCGAAACAGGGGGCAATCTAACTATGGCTACACCTTC
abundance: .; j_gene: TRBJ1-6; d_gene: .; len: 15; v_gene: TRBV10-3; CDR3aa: CAISDKLGANSPLHF; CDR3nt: TGTGCCATCAGTGATAAGCTTGGAGCAAATTCACCCCTCCACTTT
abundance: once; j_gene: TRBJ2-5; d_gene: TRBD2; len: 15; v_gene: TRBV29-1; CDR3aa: CSVVVASGGVGTQYF; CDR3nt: TGCAGCGTTGTGGTTGCGAGCGGGGGGGTCGGGACCCAGTACTTC
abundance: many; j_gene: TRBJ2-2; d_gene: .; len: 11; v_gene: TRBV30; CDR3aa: CAWSFIGELFF; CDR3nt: TGTGCCTGGAGTTTTATCGGGGAGCTGTTTTTT
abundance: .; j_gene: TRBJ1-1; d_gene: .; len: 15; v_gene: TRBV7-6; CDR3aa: CASSSGLLGNTEAFF; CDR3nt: TGTGCCAGCAGCTCGGGTCTCCTGGGGAACACTGAAGCTTTCTTT
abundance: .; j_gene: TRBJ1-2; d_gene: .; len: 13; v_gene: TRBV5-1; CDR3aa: CASSLEGPSGYTF; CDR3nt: TGCGCCAGCAGCTTGGAGGGGCCAAGCGGCTACACCTTC
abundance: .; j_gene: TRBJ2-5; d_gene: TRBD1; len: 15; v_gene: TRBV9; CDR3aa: CASSVGGQGGETQYF; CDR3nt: TGTGCCAGCAGCGTAGGGGGACAGGGAGGGGAGACCCAGTACTTC
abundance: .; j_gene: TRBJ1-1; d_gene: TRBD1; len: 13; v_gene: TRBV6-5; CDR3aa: CASSYAGQFEAFF; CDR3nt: TGTGCCAGCAGTTACGCGGGACAGTTTGAAGCTTTCTTT
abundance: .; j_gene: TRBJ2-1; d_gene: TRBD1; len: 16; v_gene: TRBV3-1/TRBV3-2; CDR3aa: CASSQRDRGRYNEQFF; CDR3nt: TGTGCCAGCAGCCAACGCGACAGGGGGCGATACAATGAGCAGTTCTTC
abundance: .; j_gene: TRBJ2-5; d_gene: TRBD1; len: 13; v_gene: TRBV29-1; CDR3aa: CSGGDRVGETQYF; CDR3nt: TGCAGCGGGGGGGACAGGGTAGGAGAGACCCAGTACTTC
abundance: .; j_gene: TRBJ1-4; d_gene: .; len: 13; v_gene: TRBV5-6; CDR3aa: CASSLDRTEKLFF; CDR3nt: TGTGCCAGCAGCTTGGACAGGACTGAAAAACTGTTTTTT
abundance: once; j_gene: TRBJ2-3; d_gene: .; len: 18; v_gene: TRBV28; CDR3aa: CASSLWVLGSASTDTQYF; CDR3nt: TGTGCCAGCAGTTTATGGGTGTTGGGTAGCGCTAGCACAGATACGCAGTATTTT
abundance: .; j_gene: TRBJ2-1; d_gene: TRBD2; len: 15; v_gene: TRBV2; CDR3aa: CASSELAGVYNEQFF; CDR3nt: TGTGCCAGCAGTGAACTAGCGGGAGTTTACAATGAGCAGTTCTTC
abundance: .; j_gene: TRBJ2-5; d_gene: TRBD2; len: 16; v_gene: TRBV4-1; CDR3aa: CASSLRLAGVQETQYF; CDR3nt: TGCGCCAGCAGCCTAAGACTAGCGGGGGTCCAAGAGACCCAGTACTTC
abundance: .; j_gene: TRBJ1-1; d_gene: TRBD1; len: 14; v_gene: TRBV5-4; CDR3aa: CASSFGQGNTEAFF; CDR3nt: TGTGCCAGCAGCTTTGGACAGGGGAACACTGAAGCTTTCTTT
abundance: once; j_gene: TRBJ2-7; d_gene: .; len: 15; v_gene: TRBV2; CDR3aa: CASTLMAGTTDEQYF; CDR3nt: TGTGCCAGCACCCTGATGGCGGGGACGACCGACGAGCAGTACTTC